This T cell receptor beta chain emerged from a study of Tregs in tolerant kidney transplant recipients. Findings and limits, study-wide: Expanding Tregs on activated donor B cells appeared to best identify donor-specific TCRbeta clones.

A note on this clone: Its antigen is not known.

This CDR3 spans 16 amino acids. V was shortened by 1 base and J by 8 bases, with 17 bases between the two germline ends. CDR1 is LGHNA, CDR2 YNFKEQ, per germline. Mixed chimerism was transient after nonmyeloablative marrow transplants from related graft donors. Unstimulated regulatory T cells (CD4+CD25+CD127-), CD4+CD25- non-regulatory cells, CD4 and CD8 cells were FACS-sorted from thawed PBMCs. The data were produced by immunoSEQ multiplex PCR, yet TCRdb's version contains in-frame clones alone and is incomplete. This table holds approximately 60,000 clones, approximately 89% found once. V is TRBV4-2 and J is TRBJ1-4; D perhaps matches TRBD1 (5 bases). This specimen was CD4+ T cells from blood (PBMCs), taken 6 months after the transplant. This receptor was taken from a human patient who received a combined kidney and bone marrow transplant. Certain T cells may be donor cells from the graft. The CDR3 region is CASSQVIRGRGEKLFF. In DNA, the CDR3 is TGTGCCAGCAGCCAAGTGATCCGGGGGAGAGGGGAAAAACTGTTTTTT.